Below, one TCR beta chain is given with its context. The protocol was immunoSEQ multiplex PCR, while the TCRdb copy is restricted to in-frame clones and leaves out a portion. In the table there are around 270,000 clones, approximately 86% of which are singletons. The data were obtained in a study of blood T cell repertoires in COVID-19. The length of the CDR3 is 18 residues. The V end lost 3 bases, the J end lost 6 bases, and 24 bases lay between the germline ends. Germline-derived CDR1 and CDR2 are SGHTA and FQGTGA. This sequence originates from a man aged 25-40 years with active or convalescent COVID-19. The sample comprised peripheral blood. The chain uses TRBV7-3 and TRBJ1-5; D unresolved. The CDR3 sequence is CASSLPVRRSGGSQPQHF. The CDR3 DNA follows: TGTGCCAGCAGCTTGCCCGTCAGGAGATCAGGCGGGAGTCAGCCCCAGCATTTT.